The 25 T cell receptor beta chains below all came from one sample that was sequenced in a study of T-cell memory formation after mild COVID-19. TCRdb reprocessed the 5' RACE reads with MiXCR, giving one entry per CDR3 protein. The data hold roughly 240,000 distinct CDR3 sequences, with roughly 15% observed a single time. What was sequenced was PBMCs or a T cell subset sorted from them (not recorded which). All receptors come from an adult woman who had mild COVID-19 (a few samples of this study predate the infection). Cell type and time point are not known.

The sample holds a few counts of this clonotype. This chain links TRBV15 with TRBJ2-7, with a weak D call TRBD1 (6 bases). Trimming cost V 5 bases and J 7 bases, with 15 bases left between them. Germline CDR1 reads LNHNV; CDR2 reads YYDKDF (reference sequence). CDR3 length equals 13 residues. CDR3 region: CATSGNRVGEQYF. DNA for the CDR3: TGTGCCACCAGCGGCAACAGGGTGGGGGAGCAGTACTTC.

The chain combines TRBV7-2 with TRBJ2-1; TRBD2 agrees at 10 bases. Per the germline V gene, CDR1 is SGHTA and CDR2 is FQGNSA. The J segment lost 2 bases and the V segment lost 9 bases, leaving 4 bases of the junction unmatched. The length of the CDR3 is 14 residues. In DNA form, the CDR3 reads TGTGCCAGGAAGAGCGGGGGGGCCTACAATGAGCAGTTCTTC. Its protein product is CARKSGGAYNEQFF.

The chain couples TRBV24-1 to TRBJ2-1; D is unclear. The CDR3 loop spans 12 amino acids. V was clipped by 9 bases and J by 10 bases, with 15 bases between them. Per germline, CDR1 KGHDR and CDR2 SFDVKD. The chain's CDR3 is CATSPEVGEQFF. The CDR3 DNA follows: TGTGCCACCTCCCCCGAGGTAGGGGAGCAGTTCTTC.

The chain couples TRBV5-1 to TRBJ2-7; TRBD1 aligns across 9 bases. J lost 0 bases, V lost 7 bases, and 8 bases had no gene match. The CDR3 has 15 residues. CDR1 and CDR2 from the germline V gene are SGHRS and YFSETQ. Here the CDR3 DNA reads TGCGCCAGCTCGCATGGACAGGGGACCTCCTACGAGCAGTACTTC. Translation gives CASSHGQGTSYEQYF.

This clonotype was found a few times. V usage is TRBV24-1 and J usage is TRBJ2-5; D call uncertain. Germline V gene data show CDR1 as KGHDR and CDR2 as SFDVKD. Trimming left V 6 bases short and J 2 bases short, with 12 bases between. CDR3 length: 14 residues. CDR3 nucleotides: TGTGCCACCAGTACCCCTAGGGATCAAGAGACCCAGTACTTC. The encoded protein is CATSTPRDQETQYF.

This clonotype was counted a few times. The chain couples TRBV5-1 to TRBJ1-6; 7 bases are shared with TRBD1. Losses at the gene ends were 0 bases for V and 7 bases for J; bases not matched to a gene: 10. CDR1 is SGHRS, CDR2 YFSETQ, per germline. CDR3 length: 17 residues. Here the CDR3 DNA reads TGCGCCAGCAGCTTGGCCCTAACAGGGGATGGCAATTCACCCCTCCACTTT. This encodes CASSLALTGDGNSPLHF. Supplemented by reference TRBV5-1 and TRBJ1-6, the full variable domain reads KAGVTQTPRYLIKTRGQQVTLSCSPISGHRSVSWYQQTPGQGLQFLFEYFSETQRNKGNFPGRFSGRQFSNSRSEMNVSTLELGDSALYLCASSLALTGDGNSPLHFGNGTRLTVT.

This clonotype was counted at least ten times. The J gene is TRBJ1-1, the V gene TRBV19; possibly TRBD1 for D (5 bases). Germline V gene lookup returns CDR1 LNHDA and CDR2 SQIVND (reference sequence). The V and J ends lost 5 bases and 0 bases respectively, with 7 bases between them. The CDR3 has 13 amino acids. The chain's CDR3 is CASSSGLNTEAFF. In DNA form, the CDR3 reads TGTGCCAGTAGTTCAGGGTTGAACACTGAAGCTTTCTTT.

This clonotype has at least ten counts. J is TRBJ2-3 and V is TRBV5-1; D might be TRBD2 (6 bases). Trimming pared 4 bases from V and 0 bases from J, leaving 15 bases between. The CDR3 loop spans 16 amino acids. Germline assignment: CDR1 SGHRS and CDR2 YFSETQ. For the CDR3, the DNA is TGCGCCAGCAGCATGTCCGGGACTTTGAGCACAGATACGCAGTATTTT. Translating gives CASSMSGTLSTDTQYF.

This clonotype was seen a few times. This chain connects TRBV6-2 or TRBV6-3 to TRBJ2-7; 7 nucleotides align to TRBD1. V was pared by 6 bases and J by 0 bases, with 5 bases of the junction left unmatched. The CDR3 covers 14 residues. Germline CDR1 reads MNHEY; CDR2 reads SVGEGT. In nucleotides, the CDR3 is TGTGCCAGCAGGGCGACAGGGAGCTCCTACGAGCAGTACTTC. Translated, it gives CASRATGSSYEQYF.

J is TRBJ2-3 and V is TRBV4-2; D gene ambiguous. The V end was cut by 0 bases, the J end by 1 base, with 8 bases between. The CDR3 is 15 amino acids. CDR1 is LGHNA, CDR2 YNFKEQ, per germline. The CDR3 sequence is CASSQDRAGTDTQYF. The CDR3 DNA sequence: TGTGCCAGCAGCCAAGATAGGGCTGGCACAGATACGCAGTATTTT.

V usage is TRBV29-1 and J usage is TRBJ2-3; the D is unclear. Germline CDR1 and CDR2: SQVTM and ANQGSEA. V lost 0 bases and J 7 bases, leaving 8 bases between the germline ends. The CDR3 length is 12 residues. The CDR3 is CSVEEQTYTQYF. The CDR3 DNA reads TGCAGCGTTGAAGAACAGACCTATACGCAGTATTTT.

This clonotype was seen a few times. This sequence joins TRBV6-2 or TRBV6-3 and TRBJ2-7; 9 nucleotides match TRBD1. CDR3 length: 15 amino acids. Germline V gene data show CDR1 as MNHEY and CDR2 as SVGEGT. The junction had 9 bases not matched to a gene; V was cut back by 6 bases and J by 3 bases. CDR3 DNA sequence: TGTGCCAGCAGCCCCCCGGGACAGGGATACTACGAGCAGTACTTC. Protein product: CASSPPGQGYYEQYF.

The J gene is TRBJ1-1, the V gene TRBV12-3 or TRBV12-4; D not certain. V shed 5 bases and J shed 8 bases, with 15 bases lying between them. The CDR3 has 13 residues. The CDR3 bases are TGTGCCAGCAGTCTAGGGCCTCGGAGCGAAGCTTTCTTT. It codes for CASSLGPRSEAFF.

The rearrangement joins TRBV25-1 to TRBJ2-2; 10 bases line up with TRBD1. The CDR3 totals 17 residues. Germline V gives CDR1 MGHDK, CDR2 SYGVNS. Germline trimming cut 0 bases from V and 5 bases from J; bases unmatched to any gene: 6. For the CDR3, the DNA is TGTGCCAGCAGTGAATATAGGGGGACAGGGGTTACCGGGGAGCTGTTTTTT. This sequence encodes CASSEYRGTGVTGELFF.

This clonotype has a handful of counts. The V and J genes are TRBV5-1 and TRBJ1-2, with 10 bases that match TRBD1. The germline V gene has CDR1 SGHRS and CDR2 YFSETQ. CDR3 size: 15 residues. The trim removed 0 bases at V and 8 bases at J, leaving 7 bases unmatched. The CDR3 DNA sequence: TGCGCCAGCAGCTTGGCGCGACAGGGGGCCGAAGGCTACACCTTC. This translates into CASSLARQGAEGYTF.

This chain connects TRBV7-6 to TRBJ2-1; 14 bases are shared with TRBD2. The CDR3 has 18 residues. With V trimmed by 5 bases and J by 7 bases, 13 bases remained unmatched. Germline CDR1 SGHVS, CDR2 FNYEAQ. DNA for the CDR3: TGTGCCAGCAGCCCCCTCGCCCGACTAGCGGGGGGGAAAAATGAGCAGTTCTTC. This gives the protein CASSPLARLAGGKNEQFF.

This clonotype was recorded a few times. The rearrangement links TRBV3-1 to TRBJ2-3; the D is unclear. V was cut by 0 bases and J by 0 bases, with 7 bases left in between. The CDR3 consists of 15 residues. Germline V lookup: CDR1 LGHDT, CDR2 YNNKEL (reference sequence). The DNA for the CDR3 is TGTGCCAGCAGCCAAGACGGTGCTAGCACAGATACGCAGTATTTT. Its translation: CASSQDGASTDTQYF.

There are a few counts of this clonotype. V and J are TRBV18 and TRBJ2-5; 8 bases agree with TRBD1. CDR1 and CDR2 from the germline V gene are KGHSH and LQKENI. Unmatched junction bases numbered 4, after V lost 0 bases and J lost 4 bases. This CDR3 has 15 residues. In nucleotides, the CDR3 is TGTGCCAGCTCACCACCCAACAGGGGGTCAGAGACCCAGTACTTC. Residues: CASSPPNRGSETQYF.

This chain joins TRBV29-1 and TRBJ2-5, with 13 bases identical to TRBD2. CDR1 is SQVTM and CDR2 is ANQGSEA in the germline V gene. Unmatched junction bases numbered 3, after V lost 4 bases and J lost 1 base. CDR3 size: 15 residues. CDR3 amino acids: CSVATSGGFQETQYF. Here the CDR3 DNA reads TGCAGCGTTGCGACTAGCGGGGGGTTCCAAGAGACCCAGTACTTC.

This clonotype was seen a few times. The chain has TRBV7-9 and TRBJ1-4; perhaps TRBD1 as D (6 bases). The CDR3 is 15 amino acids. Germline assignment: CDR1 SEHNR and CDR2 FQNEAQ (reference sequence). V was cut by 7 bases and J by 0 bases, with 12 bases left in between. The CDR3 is CASTLGAATNEKLFF. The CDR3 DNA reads TGTGCCAGCACCCTGGGGGCCGCAACTAATGAAAAACTGTTTTTT.

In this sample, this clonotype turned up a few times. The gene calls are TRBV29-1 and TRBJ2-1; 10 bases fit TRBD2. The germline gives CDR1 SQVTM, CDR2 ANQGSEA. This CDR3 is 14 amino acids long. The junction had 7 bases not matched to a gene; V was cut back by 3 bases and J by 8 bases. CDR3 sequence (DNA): TGCAGCGTTGATGCTAGCGGGAGTATGTATGAGCAGTTCTTC. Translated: CSVDASGSMYEQFF.

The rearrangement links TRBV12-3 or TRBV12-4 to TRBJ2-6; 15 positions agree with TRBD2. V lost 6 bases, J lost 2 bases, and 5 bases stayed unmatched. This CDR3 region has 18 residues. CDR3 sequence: CASRRTSGRAAGANVLTF. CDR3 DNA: TGTGCCAGCAGGCGGACTAGCGGGAGGGCCGCTGGGGCCAACGTCCTGACTTTC.

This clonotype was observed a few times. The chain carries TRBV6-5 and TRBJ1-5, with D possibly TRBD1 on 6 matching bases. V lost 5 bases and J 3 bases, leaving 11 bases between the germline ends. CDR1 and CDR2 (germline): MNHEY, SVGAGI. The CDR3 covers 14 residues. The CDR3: CASSRGQTNQPQHF. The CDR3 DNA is TGTGCCAGCAGTCGCGGACAGACCAATCAGCCCCAGCATTTT.

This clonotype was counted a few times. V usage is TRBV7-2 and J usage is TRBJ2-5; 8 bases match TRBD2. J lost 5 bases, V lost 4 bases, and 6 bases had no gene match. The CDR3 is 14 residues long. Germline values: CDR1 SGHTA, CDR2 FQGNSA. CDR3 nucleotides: TGTGCCAGCAGCTCCTTAGCGGGGTCGGAGACCCAGTACTTC. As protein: CASSSLAGSETQYF.

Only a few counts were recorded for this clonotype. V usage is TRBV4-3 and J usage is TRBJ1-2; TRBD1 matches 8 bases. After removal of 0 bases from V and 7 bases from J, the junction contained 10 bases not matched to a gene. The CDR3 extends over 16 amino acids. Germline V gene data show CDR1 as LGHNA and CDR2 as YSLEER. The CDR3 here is CASSQDLRQGFGGYTF. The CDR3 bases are TGCGCCAGCAGCCAAGATCTGAGACAGGGGTTTGGTGGCTACACCTTC.